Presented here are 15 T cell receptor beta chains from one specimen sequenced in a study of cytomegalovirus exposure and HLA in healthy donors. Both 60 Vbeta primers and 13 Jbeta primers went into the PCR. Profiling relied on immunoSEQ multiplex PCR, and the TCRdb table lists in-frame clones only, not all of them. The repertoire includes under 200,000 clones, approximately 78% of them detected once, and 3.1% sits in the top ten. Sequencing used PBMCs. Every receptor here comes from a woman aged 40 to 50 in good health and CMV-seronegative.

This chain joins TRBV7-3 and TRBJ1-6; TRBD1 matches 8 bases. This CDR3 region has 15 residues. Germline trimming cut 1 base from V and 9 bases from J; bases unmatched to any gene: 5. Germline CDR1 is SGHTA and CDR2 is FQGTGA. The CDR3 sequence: CASSLNAGGASPLHF. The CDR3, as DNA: TGTGCCAGCAGCTTAAATGCAGGGGGCGCTTCACCCCTCCACTTT.

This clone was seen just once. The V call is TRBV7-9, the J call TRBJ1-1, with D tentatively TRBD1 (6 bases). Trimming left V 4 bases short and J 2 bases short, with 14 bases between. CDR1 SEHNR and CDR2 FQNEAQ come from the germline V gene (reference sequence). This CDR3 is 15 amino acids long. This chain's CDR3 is CASSSTSGVNTEAFF. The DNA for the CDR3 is TGTGCCAGCAGCTCAACCTCAGGGGTTAACACTGAAGCTTTCTTT.

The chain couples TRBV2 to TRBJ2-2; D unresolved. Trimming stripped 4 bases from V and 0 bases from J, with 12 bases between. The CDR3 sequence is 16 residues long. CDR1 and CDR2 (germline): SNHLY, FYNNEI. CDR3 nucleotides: TGTGCCAGCAGTGGAGATAGCTTTTCGAACACCGGGGAGCTGTTTTTT. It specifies CASSGDSFSNTGELFF.

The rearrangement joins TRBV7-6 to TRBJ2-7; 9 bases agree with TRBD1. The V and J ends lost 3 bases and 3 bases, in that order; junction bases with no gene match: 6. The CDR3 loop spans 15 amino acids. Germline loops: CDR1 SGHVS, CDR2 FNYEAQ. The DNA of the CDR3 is TGTGCCAGCAGCTTCGAAGACAGGGGGAGCTACGAGCAGTACTTC. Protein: CASSFEDRGSYEQYF.

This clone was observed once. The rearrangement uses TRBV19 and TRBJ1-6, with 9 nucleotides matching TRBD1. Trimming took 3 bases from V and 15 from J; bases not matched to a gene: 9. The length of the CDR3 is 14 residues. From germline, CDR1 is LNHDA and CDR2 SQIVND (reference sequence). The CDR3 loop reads CASSMGTGKVRLHF. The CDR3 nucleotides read TGTGCCAGTAGTATGGGGACAGGGAAGGTTCGCCTCCACTTT.

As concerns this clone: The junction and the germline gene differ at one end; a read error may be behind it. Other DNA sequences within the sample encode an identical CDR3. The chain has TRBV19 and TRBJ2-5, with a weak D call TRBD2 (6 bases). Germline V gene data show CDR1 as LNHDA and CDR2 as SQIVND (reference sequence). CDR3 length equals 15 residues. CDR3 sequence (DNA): TGTGCCAGCAGTACCCGCGGGGTGTACCAAGAGACCCAGTACTTC. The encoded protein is CASSTRGVYQETQYF.

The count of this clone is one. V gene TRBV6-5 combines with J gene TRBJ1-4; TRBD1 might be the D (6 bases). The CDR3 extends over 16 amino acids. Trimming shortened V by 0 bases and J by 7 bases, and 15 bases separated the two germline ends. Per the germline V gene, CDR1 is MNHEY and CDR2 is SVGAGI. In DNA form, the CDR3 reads TGTGCCAGCAGTTACTCGCAGTTGGGGGCTGGTGAAAAACTGTTTTTT. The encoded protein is CASSYSQLGAGEKLFF.

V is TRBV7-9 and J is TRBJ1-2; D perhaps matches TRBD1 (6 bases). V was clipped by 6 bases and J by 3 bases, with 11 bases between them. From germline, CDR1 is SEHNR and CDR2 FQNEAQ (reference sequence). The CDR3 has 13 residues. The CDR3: CASSQGGDYGYTF. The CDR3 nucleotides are TGTGCCAGCAGTCAAGGGGGGGACTATGGCTACACCTTC.

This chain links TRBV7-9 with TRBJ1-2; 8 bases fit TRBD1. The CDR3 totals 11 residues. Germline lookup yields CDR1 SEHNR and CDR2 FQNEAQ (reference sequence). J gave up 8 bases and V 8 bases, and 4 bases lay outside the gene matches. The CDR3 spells CASPGGEGYTF. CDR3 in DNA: TGTGCCAGCCCAGGGGGCGAAGGCTACACCTTC. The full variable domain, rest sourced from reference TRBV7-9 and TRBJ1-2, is DTGVSQNPRHKITKRGQNVTFRCDPISEHNRLYWYRQTLGQGPEFLTYFQNEAQLEKSRLLSDRFSAERPKGSFSTLEIQRTEQGDSAMYLCASPGGEGYTFGSGTRLTVV.

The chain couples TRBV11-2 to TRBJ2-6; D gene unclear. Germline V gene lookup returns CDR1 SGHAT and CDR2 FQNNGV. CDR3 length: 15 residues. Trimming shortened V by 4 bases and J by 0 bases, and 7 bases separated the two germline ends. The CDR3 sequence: CASSSHNSGANVLTF. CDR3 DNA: TGTGCCAGCAGCTCTCACAACTCTGGGGCCAACGTCCTGACTTTC. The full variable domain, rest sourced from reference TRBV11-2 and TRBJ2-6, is EAGVAQSPRYKIIEKRQSVAFWCNPISGHATLYWYQQILGQGPKLLIQFQNNGVVDDSQLPKDRFSAERLKGVDSTLKIQPAKLEDSAVYLCASSSHNSGANVLTFGAGSRLTVL.

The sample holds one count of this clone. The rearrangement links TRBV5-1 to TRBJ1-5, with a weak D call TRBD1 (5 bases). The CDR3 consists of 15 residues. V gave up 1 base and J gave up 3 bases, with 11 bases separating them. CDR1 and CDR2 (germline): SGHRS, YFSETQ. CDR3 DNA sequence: TGCGCCAGCAGCTTGCAGCCAGGGAACAATCAGCCCCAGCATTTT. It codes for CASSLQPGNNQPQHF.

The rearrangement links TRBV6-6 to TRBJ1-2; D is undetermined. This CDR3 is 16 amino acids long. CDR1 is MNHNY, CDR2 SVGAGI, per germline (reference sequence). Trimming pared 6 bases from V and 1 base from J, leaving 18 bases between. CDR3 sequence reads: CASSSPEVTVNYGYTF. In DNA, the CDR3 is TGTGCCAGCAGCAGTCCCGAAGTTACAGTTAACTATGGCTACACCTTC.

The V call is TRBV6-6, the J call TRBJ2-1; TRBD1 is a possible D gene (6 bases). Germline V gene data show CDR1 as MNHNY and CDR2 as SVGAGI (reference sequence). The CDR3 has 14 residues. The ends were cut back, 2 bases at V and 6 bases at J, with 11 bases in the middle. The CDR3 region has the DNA TGTGCCAGCAGTTACGGAACAGGGTTCAATGAGCAGTTCTTC. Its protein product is CASSYGTGFNEQFF.

The CDR3 sequence: CASSAYQGIKNTGELFF. The DNA of the CDR3 is TGTGCCAGCTCAGCATATCAGGGGATTAAAAACACCGGGGAGCTGTTTTTT. The rearrangement links TRBV18 to TRBJ2-2, with D possibly being TRBD1 (6 bases). This CDR3 contains 17 residues. In germline, CDR1 is KGHSH, CDR2 LQKENI. V was shortened by 5 bases and J by 2 bases, with 18 bases between the two germline ends.

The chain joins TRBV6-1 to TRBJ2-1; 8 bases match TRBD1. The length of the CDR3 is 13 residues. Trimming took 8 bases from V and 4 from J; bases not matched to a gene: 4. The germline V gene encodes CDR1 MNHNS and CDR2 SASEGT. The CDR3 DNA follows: TGTGCCAGCCGACAGGGGTCTTACAATGAGCAGTTCTTC. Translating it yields CASRQGSYNEQFF.